These T cell receptor beta chains were read from a single sample in a study of blood T cell repertoires in COVID-19. Profiled with immunoSEQ multiplex PCR; TCRdb holds only in-frame clones, not every one. The data hold some 390,000 clones, with nearly 90% observed a single time. The source material was PBMCs or T cells enriched from blood (not recorded which). The receptor set was obtained from a woman aged 30 to 39 who had recovered from COVID-19. Both conserved end residues are part of each CDR3. A D gene is named only where the DNA matches it firmly. Size is omitted from some rows. Given values are once, few, many or a class for expanded clones.

d_gene	v_gene	j_gene	abundance	CDR3nt	CDR3aa
TRBD2	TRBV10-2	TRBJ2-7	NA	TGCGCCAGCAGTGGAGGACTAGCGGGACTTAGGTACGAGCAGTACTTC	CASSGGLAGLRYEQYF
TRBD1	TRBV30	TRBJ2-7	NA	TGTGCCTGGGGACAGGGGGGATCCTACGAGCAGTACTTC	CAWGQGGSYEQYF
NA	TRBV12-5	TRBJ1-1	NA	TGTGCTAGTGGTTATGGAGTAGTCACTGAAGCTTTCTTT	CASGYGVVTEAFF
TRBD1	TRBV2	TRBJ1-6	NA	TGTGCCAGCATTAAGGACAGGGGGAATTCACCCCTCCACTTT	CASIKDRGNSPLHF
NA	TRBV5-1	TRBJ2-5	NA	TGCGCCAGCAGCTTCGGGGATCCCCAAGAGACCCAGTACTTC	CASSFGDPQETQYF
TRBD2	TRBV5-1	TRBJ2-1	NA	TGCGCCAGCAGCTTGGCCTGGCGGGAGTTCAATGAGCAGTTCTTC	CASSLAWREFNEQFF
TRBD1	TRBV10-3	TRBJ1-2	NA	TGTGCCATCAGGGGGGACAGGAGGACCTATGGCTACACCTTC	CAIRGDRRTYGYTF
TRBD1	TRBV7-6	TRBJ1-1	NA	TGTGCCAGCAGCTTAGGGGGGGGACAGGGATCCCCCACTGAAGCTTTCTTT	CASSLGGGQGSPTEAFF
TRBD1	TRBV28	TRBJ1-2	NA	TGTGCCAGCAGTTTATCCGGGACAGGGTCCTTCTATGGCTACACCTTC	CASSLSGTGSFYGYTF
NA	TRBV3-1/TRBV3-2	TRBJ1-1	once	TGTGCCAGCAGCCAGTTTAGGGGATCTGAAGCTTTCTTT	CASSQFRGSEAFF
NA	TRBV7-2	TRBJ1-5	NA	TGTGCCAGCAGCTTATGGCAGAATAGCAATCAGCCCCAGCATTTT	CASSLWQNSNQPQHF